A selection of T cell receptor beta chains follows, all from one sample in a study of T-cell memory formation after mild COVID-19. TCRdb reprocessed the 5' RACE reads via MiXCR and lists one record per CDR3 protein. The table lists fewer than 200,000 distinct CDR3 sequences, roughly a fifth of them singletons. Sequences were obtained from PBMCs or a T cell subset sorted from them (not recorded which). These receptors came from an adult woman who had mild COVID-19 (a few samples of this study predate the infection). Cell type and time point are not known. CDR3s include the opening cysteine and the closing phenylalanine or tryptophan. The order of the fields is D gene, clone size, V gene, J gene, CDR3 DNA, CDR3 protein. The D gene is left open where the match is weak. The size field is filled for only some rows; it gives once, few, many or a size class.

D: TRBD1; size: NA; V: TRBV4-3; J: TRBJ2-6; DNA: TGCGCCAGCAGCCCTAGAGGGACAGATCACGCCAACGTCCTGACTTTC; CDR3: CASSPRGTDHANVLTF
D: NA; size: few; V: TRBV3-1; J: TRBJ2-3; DNA: TGTGCCAGCAGCCAGGGGAGGGGGCCCTACACAGATACGCAGTATTTT; CDR3: CASSQGRGPYTDTQYF
D: NA; size: NA; V: TRBV20-1; J: TRBJ2-7; DNA: TGCAGTGCTAGAGAACCCGAAGGGGATGGCGAGCAGTACTTC; CDR3: CSAREPEGDGEQYF
D: NA; size: NA; V: TRBV10-3; J: TRBJ2-5; DNA: TGTGCCATCAGTGAGCCGGGACTTGAAGAGACCCAGTACTTC; CDR3: CAISEPGLEETQYF
D: TRBD2; size: NA; V: TRBV9; J: TRBJ2-1; DNA: TGTGCCAGCAGCGTTACGACTAGCGGTGAGCAGTTCTTC; CDR3: CASSVTTSGEQFF
D: TRBD1; size: NA; V: TRBV27; J: TRBJ2-3; DNA: TGTGCCAGCAGAGGTTTACAGGGGGCAGCAGATACGCAGTATTTT; CDR3: CASRGLQGAADTQYF
D: TRBD1; size: NA; V: TRBV7-8; J: TRBJ2-1; DNA: TGTGCCAGCAGCTTAGCGGGGTGGGACAGATACAATGAGCAGTTCTTC; CDR3: CASSLAGWDRYNEQFF
D: TRBD2; size: few; V: TRBV6-2/TRBV6-3; J: TRBJ2-7; DNA: TGTGCCAGCATGACTAGCGGGTACGAGCAGTACTTC; CDR3: CASMTSGYEQYF
D: TRBD2; size: few; V: TRBV5-1; J: TRBJ2-7; DNA: TGCGCCAGCAGTCCCCACCGACTAGCGTTCTCCTACGAGCAGTACTTC; CDR3: CASSPHRLAFSYEQYF
D: NA; size: few; V: TRBV10-3; J: TRBJ1-1; DNA: TGTGCCATCAGTGGTAAGGGATGGGAGACTGAAGCTTTCTTT; CDR3: CAISGKGWETEAFF
D: NA; size: NA; V: TRBV7-9; J: TRBJ2-5; DNA: TGTGCCAGCAGCTCCGGGGGTGGGGCGGACTTC; CDR3: CASSSGGGADF
D: TRBD1; size: NA; V: TRBV27; J: TRBJ2-5; DNA: TGTGCCAGCATGAGACAGGGTGAAGAGACCCAGTACTTC; CDR3: CASMRQGEETQYF
D: TRBD1; size: NA; V: TRBV4-1; J: TRBJ1-1; DNA: TGCGCCAGCAGCCACCCGGGACAGGGTAACACGGGAGCTTTCTTT; CDR3: CASSHPGQGNTGAFF
D: TRBD2; size: few; V: TRBV3-1; J: TRBJ2-3; DNA: TGTGCCAGCAGCCGAGGGACTAGCGGGAGGGCAGATACGCAGTATTTT; CDR3: CASSRGTSGRADTQYF
D: NA; size: NA; V: TRBV30; J: TRBJ2-7; DNA: TGTGCCTGGAGTGCCAGCGGCGAGCAGTACTTC; CDR3: CAWSASGEQYF
D: TRBD1; size: NA; V: TRBV24-1; J: TRBJ2-2; DNA: TGTGCCACCAGTGCCAACCGGGACAGTGATTACACCGGGGAGCTGTTTTTT; CDR3: CATSANRDSDYTGELFF
D: NA; size: NA; V: TRBV12-3/TRBV12-4; J: TRBJ2-1; DNA: TGTGCCAGCAGTCCTCGAGAGAATGAGCAGTTCTTC; CDR3: CASSPRENEQFF
D: TRBD2; size: NA; V: TRBV12-3/TRBV12-4; J: TRBJ2-3; DNA: TGTGCCATCTACTTCCCCCTCGGCGGGAGGGCAGATACGCAGTATTTT; CDR3: CAIYFPLGGRADTQYF
D: NA; size: NA; V: TRBV29-1; J: TRBJ2-7; DNA: TGCAGCGCCCGGACAGACACCTACGAGCAGTACTTC; CDR3: CSARTDTYEQYF
D: NA; size: NA; V: TRBV6-1; J: TRBJ1-1; DNA: TGTGCCAGCAGTGACCCCCTGACCCAGGACACTGAAGCTTTCTTT; CDR3: CASSDPLTQDTEAFF
D: NA; size: NA; V: TRBV7-8; J: TRBJ2-1; DNA: TGTGCCAGCAGCCTTAGCGGAGATCGATACAATGAGCAGTTCTTC; CDR3: CASSLSGDRYNEQFF
D: NA; size: NA; V: TRBV27; J: TRBJ2-3; DNA: TGTGCCAGCAGTTATCTCTCATCCTCCACAGATACGCAGTATTTT; CDR3: CASSYLSSSTDTQYF
D: TRBD2; size: NA; V: TRBV9; J: TRBJ2-1; DNA: TGTGCCAGCAGCGTAGCGAGCGGGGGGGCCGGGTATGAGCAGTTCTTC; CDR3: CASSVASGGAGYEQFF
D: NA; size: NA; V: TRBV6-5; J: TRBJ1-1; DNA: TGTGCCAGCAGTTACTCAGAGGGGTTGAACACTGAAGCTTTCTTT; CDR3: CASSYSEGLNTEAFF
D: TRBD2; size: NA; V: TRBV9; J: TRBJ2-2; DNA: TGTGCCAGCAGCGTAGGTTCTAGCGGGATTACCGGGGAGCTGTTTTTT; CDR3: CASSVGSSGITGELFF
D: TRBD2; size: NA; V: TRBV29-1; J: TRBJ2-7; DNA: TGCAGCGTTGAAGAACTCCATGGGACTAGCGGCTACGAGCAGTACTTC; CDR3: CSVEELHGTSGYEQYF
D: NA; size: few; V: TRBV7-2; J: TRBJ2-7; DNA: TGTGCCAGCATTCTGGACCCGGGGGCTACCTACGAGCAGTACTTC; CDR3: CASILDPGATYEQYF
D: NA; size: NA; V: TRBV13; J: TRBJ1-1; DNA: TGTGCCAGCAGCTTTGGGACGGTTAACACTGAAGCTTTCTTT; CDR3: CASSFGTVNTEAFF
D: NA; size: NA; V: TRBV9; J: TRBJ2-7; DNA: TGTGCCAGCAGCGTAGGTTATGAGTACGAGCAGTACTTC; CDR3: CASSVGYEYEQYF
D: NA; size: few; V: TRBV4-3; J: TRBJ1-1; DNA: TGCGCCAGCAGCCCTGCACGGGGGTTAGAAGCTTTCTTT; CDR3: CASSPARGLEAFF
D: TRBD1; size: few; V: TRBV27; J: TRBJ1-3; DNA: TGTGCCAGCAGTCGGGACAGGAGCTCTGGAAACACCATATATTTT; CDR3: CASSRDRSSGNTIYF
D: NA; size: NA; V: TRBV21-1; J: TRBJ2-1; DNA: TGTGCCAGCAGTCAAGCTAGCGGGAATAACAATGAGCAGTTCTTC; CDR3: CASSQASGNNNEQFF
D: NA; size: NA; V: TRBV2; J: TRBJ2-3; DNA: TGTGCCAGCAGAGCGACAGCGCTACGCACAGATACGCAGTATTTT; CDR3: CASRATALRTDTQYF
D: NA; size: NA; V: TRBV5-6; J: TRBJ2-1; DNA: TGTGCCAGCAGCGCCTCCTTTCGGACCCTAGGTTACAATGAGCAGTTCTTC; CDR3: CASSASFRTLGYNEQFF
D: TRBD1; size: NA; V: TRBV24-1; J: TRBJ1-1; DNA: TGTGCCACCTCCCGGACAGGCTACACTGAAGCTTTCTTT; CDR3: CATSRTGYTEAFF
D: TRBD1; size: few; V: TRBV7-9; J: TRBJ2-7; DNA: TGTGCCAGCAGCTCCAAACCGACAGGGTTGAGCGGCGAGCAGTACTTC; CDR3: CASSSKPTGLSGEQYF